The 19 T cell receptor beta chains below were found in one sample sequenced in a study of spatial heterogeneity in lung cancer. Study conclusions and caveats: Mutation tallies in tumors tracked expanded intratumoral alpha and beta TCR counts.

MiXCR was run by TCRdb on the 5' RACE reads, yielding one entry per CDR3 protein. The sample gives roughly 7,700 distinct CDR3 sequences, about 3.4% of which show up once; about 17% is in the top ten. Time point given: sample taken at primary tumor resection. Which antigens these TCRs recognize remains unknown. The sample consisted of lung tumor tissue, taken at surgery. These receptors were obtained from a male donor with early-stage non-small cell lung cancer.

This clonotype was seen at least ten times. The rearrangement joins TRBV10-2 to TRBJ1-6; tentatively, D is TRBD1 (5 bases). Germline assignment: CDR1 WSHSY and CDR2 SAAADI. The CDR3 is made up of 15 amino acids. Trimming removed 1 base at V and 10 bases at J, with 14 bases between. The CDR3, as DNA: TGCGCCAGCAGTGAGTTGAGAACAGGAGAATCACCCCTCCACTTT. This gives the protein CASSELRTGESPLHF.

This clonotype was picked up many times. The CDR3, as DNA: TGTGCCAGCAGTTTAGTCGGCTCCTACGAGCAGTACTTC. Protein: CASSLVGSYEQYF. The chain carries TRBV28 and TRBJ2-7; D gene unclear. Germline CDR1 reads MDHEN; CDR2 reads SYDVKM. The CDR3 runs to 13 residues. V was cut by 2 bases and J by 0 bases, with 5 bases left in between. Full variable domain (missing parts from reference TRBV28 and TRBJ2-7): DVKVTQSSRYLVKRTGEKVFLECVQDMDHENMFWYRQDPGLGLRLIYFSYDVKMKEKGDIPEGYSVSREKKERFSLILESASTNQTSMYLCASSLVGSYEQYFGPGTRLTVT.

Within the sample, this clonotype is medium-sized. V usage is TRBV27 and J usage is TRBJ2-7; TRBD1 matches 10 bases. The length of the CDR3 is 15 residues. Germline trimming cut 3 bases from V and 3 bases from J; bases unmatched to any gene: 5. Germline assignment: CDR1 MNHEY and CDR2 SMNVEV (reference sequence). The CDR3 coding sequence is TGTGCCAGCAGTTTGATAGGACAGGGGGGCTACGAGCAGTACTTC. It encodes CASSLIGQGGYEQYF.

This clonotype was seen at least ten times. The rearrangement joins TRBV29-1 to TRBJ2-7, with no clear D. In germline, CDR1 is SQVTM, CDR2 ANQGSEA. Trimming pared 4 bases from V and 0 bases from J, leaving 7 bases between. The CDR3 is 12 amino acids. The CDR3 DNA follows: TGCAGCGTTGGCCCTTCCTCCTACGAGCAGTACTTC. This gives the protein CSVGPSSYEQYF.

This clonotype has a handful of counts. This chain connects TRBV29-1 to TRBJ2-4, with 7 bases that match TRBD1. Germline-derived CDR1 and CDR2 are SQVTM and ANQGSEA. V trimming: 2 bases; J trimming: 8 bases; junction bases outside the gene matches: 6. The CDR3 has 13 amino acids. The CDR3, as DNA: TGCAGCGTTGAACTCTATCAGGGGGACATTCAGTACTTC. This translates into CSVELYQGDIQYF.

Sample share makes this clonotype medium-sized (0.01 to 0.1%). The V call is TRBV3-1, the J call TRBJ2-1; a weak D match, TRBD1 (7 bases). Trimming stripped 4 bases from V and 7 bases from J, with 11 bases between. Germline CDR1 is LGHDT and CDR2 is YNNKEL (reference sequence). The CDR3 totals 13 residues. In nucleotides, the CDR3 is TGTGCCAGCAGCCGACAGGGAGGAAATGAGCAGTTCTTC. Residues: CASSRQGGNEQFF.

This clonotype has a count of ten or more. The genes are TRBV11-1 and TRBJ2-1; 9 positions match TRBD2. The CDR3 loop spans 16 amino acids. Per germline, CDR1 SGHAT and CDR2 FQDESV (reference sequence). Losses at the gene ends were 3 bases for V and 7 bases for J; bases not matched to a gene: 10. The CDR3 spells CASSFPPSGVRNEQFF. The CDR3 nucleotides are TGTGCCAGCAGCTTCCCTCCTAGCGGGGTAAGGAATGAGCAGTTCTTC.

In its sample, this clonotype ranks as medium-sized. As DNA, the CDR3 is TGCAGTGCTGATCAGGGAAGGGAAAAACTGTTTTTT. Its translation is CSADQGREKLFF. The rearrangement joins TRBV20-1 to TRBJ1-4; D is perhaps TRBD1 (5 bases). V dropped 5 bases and J dropped 8 bases, with 12 bases sitting between them. The CDR3 is 12 residues long. Per the germline V gene, CDR1 is DFQATT and CDR2 is SNEGSKA (reference sequence).

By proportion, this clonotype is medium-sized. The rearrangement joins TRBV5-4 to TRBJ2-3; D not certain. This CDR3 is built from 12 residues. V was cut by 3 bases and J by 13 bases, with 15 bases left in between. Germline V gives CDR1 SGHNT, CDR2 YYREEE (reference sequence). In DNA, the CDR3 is TGTGCCAGCAGCTCAACACTCTCGCCGGAGTATTTT. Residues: CASSSTLSPEYF.

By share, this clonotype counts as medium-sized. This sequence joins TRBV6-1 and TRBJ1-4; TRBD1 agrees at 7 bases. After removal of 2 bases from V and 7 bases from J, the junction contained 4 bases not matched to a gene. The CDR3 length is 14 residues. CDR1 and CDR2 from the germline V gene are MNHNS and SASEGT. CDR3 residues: CASSEQTGREKLFF. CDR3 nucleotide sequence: TGTGCCAGCAGTGAACAGACAGGGCGTGAAAAACTGTTTTTT.

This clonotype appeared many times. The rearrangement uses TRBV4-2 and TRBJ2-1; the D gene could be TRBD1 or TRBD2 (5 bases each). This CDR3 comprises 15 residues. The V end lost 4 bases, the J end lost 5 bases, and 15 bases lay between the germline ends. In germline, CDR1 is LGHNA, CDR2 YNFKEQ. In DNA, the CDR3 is TGTGCCAGCAGCCTTGAGGCAGGGACCGACAATGAGCAGTTCTTC. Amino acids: CASSLEAGTDNEQFF.

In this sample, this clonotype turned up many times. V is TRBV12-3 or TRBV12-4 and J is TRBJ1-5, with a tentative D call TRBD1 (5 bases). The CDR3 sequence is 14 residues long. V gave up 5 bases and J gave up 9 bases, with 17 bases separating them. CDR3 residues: CASSPRGTSGPQHF. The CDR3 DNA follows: TGTGCCAGCAGTCCCCGGGGGACCTCGGGGCCCCAGCATTTT.

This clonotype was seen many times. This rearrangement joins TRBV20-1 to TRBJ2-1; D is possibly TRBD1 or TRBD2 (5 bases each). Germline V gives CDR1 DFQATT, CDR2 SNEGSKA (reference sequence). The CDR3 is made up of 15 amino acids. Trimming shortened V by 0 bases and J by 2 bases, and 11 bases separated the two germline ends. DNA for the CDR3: TGCAGTGCTAGAGACGAGGGGAAACCCTACAATGAGCAGTTCTTC. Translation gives CSARDEGKPYNEQFF.

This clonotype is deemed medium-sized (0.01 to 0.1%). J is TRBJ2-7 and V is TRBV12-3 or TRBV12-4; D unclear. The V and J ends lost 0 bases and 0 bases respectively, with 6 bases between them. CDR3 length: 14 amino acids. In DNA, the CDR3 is TGTGCCAGCAGTTTAGCGCCCTACTCCTACGAGCAGTACTTC. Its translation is CASSLAPYSYEQYF.

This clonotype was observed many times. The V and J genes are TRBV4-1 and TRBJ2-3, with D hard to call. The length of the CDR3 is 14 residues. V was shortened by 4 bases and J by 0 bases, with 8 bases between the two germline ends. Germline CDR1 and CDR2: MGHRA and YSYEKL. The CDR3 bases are TGCGCCAGCAGCCCGACGGCAAGCACAGATACGCAGTATTTT. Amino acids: CASSPTASTDTQYF.

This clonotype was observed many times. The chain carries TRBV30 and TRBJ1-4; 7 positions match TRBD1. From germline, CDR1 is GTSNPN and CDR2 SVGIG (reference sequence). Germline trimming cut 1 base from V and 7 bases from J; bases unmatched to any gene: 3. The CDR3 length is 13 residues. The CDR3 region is CAWSGGGGEKLFF. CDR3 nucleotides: TGTGCCTGGAGTGGAGGGGGCGGTGAAAAACTGTTTTTT.

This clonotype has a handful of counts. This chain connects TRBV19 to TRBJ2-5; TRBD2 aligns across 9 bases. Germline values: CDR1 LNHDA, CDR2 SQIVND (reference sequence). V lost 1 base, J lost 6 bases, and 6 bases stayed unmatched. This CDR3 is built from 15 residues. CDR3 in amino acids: CASSIGGSGGKTQYF. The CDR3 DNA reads TGTGCCAGTAGTATAGGGGGTAGCGGGGGTAAGACCCAGTACTTC.

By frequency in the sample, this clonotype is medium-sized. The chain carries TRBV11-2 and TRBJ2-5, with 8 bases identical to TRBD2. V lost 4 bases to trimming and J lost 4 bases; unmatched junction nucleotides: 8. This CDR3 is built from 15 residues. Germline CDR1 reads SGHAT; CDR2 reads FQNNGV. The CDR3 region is CASSSTGTRRETQYF. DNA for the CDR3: TGTGCCAGCAGCTCAACCGGGACTAGGAGAGAGACCCAGTACTTC.

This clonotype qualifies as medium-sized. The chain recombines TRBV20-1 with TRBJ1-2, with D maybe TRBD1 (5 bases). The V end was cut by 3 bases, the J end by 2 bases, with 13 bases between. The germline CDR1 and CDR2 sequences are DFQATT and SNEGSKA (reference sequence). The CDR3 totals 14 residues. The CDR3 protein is CSASRGGTNYGYTF. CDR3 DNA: TGCAGTGCTAGCCGAGGAGGGACCAACTATGGCTACACCTTC.